This record looks at one T cell receptor beta chain sequence and its context. Its antigen is not known. The junction shows a germline mismatch at one end, possibly a read error. The time point is: persistent/refractory GD, antithyroid drugs over 5 years with positive TRAb. The TCR library used RNA extracted from PBMCs. Patients came through an endocrinology department, and that department was in Xi'an, China. The CDR3 runs to 15 residues. Germline assignment: CDR1 MNHEY and CDR2 SMNVEV (reference sequence). This sample stems from a study of regulatory T cells in long-lasting Graves disease. Building the TCR beta libraries relied on iRepertoire HTBI primers, and CDR3 regions underwent Arm-PCR. TCRdb ran MiXCR on the multiplex PCR reads and lists one entry per CDR3 protein. The data hold under 450,000 distinct CDR3 sequences, with about a quarter observed a single time. Study outcomes and limitations: Investigators studied peripheral blood only, not thyroid tissue. Patients with persistent disease showed a bias toward TRBV28, TRBJ1-2 and TRBJ2-5.

The receptor comes from a female donor with Graves disease. The sample here was peripheral blood mononuclear cells (PBMCs), taken when the disease was refractory, from a patient treated with antithyroid drugs. This chain joins TRBV27 and TRBJ1-4; D possibly corresponds to TRBD1 (6 bases). CDR3 sequence reads: CAISDRTATNEKLFF. CDR3 nucleotide sequence: TGTGCCATCAGTGACAGGACAGCAACTAATGAAAAACTGTTTTTT. Combining the CDR3 with reference TRBV27 and TRBJ1-4 gives the whole variable domain EAQVTQNPRYLITVTGKKLTVTCSQNMNHEYMSWYRQDPGLGLRQIYYSMNVEVTDKGDVPEGYKVSRKEKRNFPLILESPSPNQTSLYFCAISDRTATNEKLFFGSGTQLSVL.